A single sample gave rise to the 3 T cell receptor beta chains below, sequenced in a study of T cell responses to AZD1222 COVID-19 vaccine. Clones were read by immunoSEQ multiplex PCR, and TCRdb kept only the in-frame ones, dropping some. Of some 130,000 clones in the sample, 70% to 90% were seen once. The specimen was peripheral blood, collected on day 0 of AZD1222 vaccination. The receptors shown here come from an adult in good health.

The chain links TRBV18 to TRBJ1-1; D is unresolved. V gave up 0 bases and J gave up 6 bases, with 17 bases separating them. The germline V gene encodes CDR1 KGHSH and CDR2 LQKENI. The CDR3 consists of 16 residues. As DNA, the CDR3 is TGTGCCAGCTCACCACCAAACCCCGGAGGTATCCCTGAAGCTTTCTTT. It specifies CASSPPNPGGIPEAFF.

V and J are TRBV7-2 and TRBJ2-7; possible D gene TRBD1, 6 bases. CDR1 is SGHTA, CDR2 FQGNSA, per germline. V lost 5 bases to trimming and J lost 6 bases, with 26 bases between them. The CDR3 runs 17 residues. CDR3 nucleotide sequence: TGTGCCAGCAGCACGGGGATTTACGGGACACCCACCCGCGAGCAGTACTTC. This codes for CASSTGIYGTPTREQYF.

The chain combines TRBV20-1 with TRBJ1-1; D is unclear. Germline CDR1 reads DFQATT; CDR2 reads SNEGSKA (reference sequence). Trimming took off 4 bases at V and 3 bases at J, with 0 bases between the two ends. The CDR3 covers 9 residues. The CDR3 coding sequence is TGCAGTGCTAACACTGAAGCTTTCTTT. This gives the protein CSANTEAFF.